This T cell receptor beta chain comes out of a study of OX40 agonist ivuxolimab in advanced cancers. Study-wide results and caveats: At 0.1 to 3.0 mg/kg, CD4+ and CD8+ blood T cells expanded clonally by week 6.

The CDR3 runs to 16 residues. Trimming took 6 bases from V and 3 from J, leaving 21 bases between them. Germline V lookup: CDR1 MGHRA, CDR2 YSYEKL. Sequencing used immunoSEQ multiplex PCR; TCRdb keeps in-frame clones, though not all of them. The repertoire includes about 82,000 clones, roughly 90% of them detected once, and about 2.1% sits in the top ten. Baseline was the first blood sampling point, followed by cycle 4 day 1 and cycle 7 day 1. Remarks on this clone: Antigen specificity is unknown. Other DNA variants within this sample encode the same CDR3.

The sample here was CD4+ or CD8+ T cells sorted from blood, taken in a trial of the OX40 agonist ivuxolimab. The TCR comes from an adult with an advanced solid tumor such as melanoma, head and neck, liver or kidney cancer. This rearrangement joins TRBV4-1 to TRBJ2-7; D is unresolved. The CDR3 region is CASRQLIGSGYYEQYF. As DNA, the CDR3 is TGCGCCAGCAGGCAATTGATAGGGTCGGGCTACTACGAGCAGTACTTC.